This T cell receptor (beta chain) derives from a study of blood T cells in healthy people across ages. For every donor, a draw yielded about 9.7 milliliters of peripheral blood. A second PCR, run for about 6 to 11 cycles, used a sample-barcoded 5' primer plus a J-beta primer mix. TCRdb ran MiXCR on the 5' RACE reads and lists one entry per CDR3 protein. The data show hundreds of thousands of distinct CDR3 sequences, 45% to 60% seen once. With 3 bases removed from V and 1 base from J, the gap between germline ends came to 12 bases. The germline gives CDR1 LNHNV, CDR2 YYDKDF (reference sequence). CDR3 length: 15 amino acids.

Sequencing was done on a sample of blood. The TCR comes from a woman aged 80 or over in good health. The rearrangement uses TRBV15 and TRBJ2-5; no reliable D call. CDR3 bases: TGTGCCACCAGCAGGGCCCGGGTTATCCAAGAGACCCAGTACTTC. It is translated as CATSRARVIQETQYF.